Each of the 22 T cell receptor beta chains below was sequenced from the same sample in a study of Ad26.COV2.S vaccination and SARS-CoV-2 variants. Treatment described: roughly 19 received Ad26.COV2.S at low or high dose, single or two shots; about 5 received placebo; per-sample allocation not given. Samples came from day 63 after the first vaccine or placebo injection. TCRdb keeps only in-frame clones here, not all; method: immunoSEQ multiplex PCR. The top ten clones hold around 10% of a sample with over 200,000 clones, around 89% of them seen once. The material sequenced was peripheral blood, taken in a trial of Ad26.COV2.S vaccine versus placebo. All receptors derive from a person aged 18-60 years who received the Ad26.COV2.S COVID-19 vaccine or a placebo.

The chain uses TRBV5-1 and TRBJ2-5; D could derive from TRBD1 or TRBD2 (5 bases each). The CDR3 length is 15 residues. The V gene lost 2 bases and the J gene lost 2 bases, with 13 bases spanning the gap. Germline loops: CDR1 SGHRS, CDR2 YFSETQ. The CDR3 sequence is CASSFAGAPQETQYF. CDR3 nucleotides: TGCGCCAGCAGCTTTGCCGGGGCCCCACAAGAGACCCAGTACTTC.

This clone was counted many times. This sequence joins TRBV9 and TRBJ2-2, with D perhaps TRBD1 (6 bases). The germline V and J ends were trimmed by 6 bases and 4 bases, with 13 bases remaining between them. This CDR3 has 14 amino acids. CDR1 and CDR2 from the germline V gene are SGDLS and YYNGEE. CDR3 sequence reads: CASNPAGVTGELFF. CDR3 sequence (DNA): TGTGCCAGCAACCCCGCAGGGGTCACCGGGGAGCTGTTTTTT. Drawing the rest from reference TRBV9 and TRBJ2-2, the complete variable domain is DSGVTQTPKHLITATGQRVTLRCSPRSGDLSVYWYQQSLDQGLQFLIQYYNGEERAKGNILERFSAQQFPDLHSELNLSSLELGDSALYFCASNPAGVTGELFFGEGSRLTVL.

The rearrangement joins TRBV11-2 to TRBJ2-2; D is undetermined. V lost 6 bases to trimming and J lost 5 bases, with 7 bases between them. Germline values: CDR1 SGHAT, CDR2 FQNNGV. The CDR3 length is 12 residues. The CDR3 coding sequence is TGTGCCAGCAGACCTCGTACCGGGGAGCTGTTTTTT. Protein sequence: CASRPRTGELFF.

The chain combines TRBV5-6 with TRBJ1-1, with D perhaps TRBD1 (6 bases). V lost 4 bases to trimming and J lost 7 bases, with 17 bases between them. CDR1 and CDR2 from the germline V gene are SGHDT and YYEEEE. The CDR3 is 14 residues long. The CDR3 loop is CASSPGAGYVEAFF. The CDR3 DNA reads as TGTGCCAGCAGCCCAGGGGCGGGGTACGTTGAAGCTTTCTTT.

The V and J genes are TRBV6-2 or TRBV6-3 and TRBJ2-2; no clear D gene. Germline values: CDR1 MNHEY, CDR2 SVGEGT. There are 13 residues in the CDR3. The germline V and J ends were trimmed by 6 bases and 7 bases, with 12 bases remaining between them. The CDR3 is CASSQKSSGELFF. CDR3 bases: TGTGCCAGCAGCCAAAAAAGTAGCGGGGAGCTGTTTTTT.

About this clone: The germline gene is not matched at one end of the junction; a read error may be the cause. The genes are TRBV20-1 and TRBJ1-5; possible D gene TRBD1, 6 bases. Germline CDR1 reads DFQATT; CDR2 reads SNEGSKA (reference sequence). The CDR3 has 11 amino acids. DNA for the CDR3: TGCAGTGCTAGTCAGGGGCAGACTCTTTATTTT. Translating gives CSASQGQTLYF.

This rearrangement joins TRBV6-2 or TRBV6-3 to TRBJ2-7; possibly TRBD1 for D (6 bases). Germline V CDR1 and CDR2: MNHEY, SVGEGT. CDR3 length: 13 amino acids. V was trimmed by 4 bases and J by 6 bases, leaving 13 bases between them. CDR3 DNA sequence: TGTGCCAGCAGTTTTTGGGACACCGGCGAGCAGTACTTC. Protein product: CASSFWDTGEQYF.

This chain uses TRBV9 with TRBJ1-1; D is ambiguous. Trimming cost V 1 base and J 0 bases, with 7 bases left between them. The CDR3 runs to 14 residues. Germline CDR1 is SGDLS and CDR2 is YYNGEE. In DNA, the CDR3 is TGTGCCAGCAGCGTAAGTCCGGTGAACACTGAAGCTTTCTTT. Translation: CASSVSPVNTEAFF.

The rearrangement links TRBV28 to TRBJ1-2; maybe TRBD1 (5 bases). The CDR3 covers 13 residues. Trimming stripped 7 bases from V and 4 bases from J, with 13 bases between. Looked up from germline, CDR1 is MDHEN and CDR2 is SYDVKM. The CDR3 spells CASTYRDAYGYTF. The DNA of the CDR3 is TGTGCCAGCACGTACCGGGACGCCTATGGCTACACCTTC.

A single count supports this clone. This chain joins TRBV6-6 and TRBJ2-7; 7 bases align to TRBD2. The CDR3 consists of 12 residues. Germline V CDR1 and CDR2: MNHNY, SVGAGI (reference sequence). V gave up 8 bases and J gave up 6 bases; unmatched junction bases: 7. The CDR3 DNA reads as TGTGCCAGCTCACCGGGGGGTGGCGAGCAGTACTTC. Translation: CASSPGGGEQYF.

The chain has TRBV29-1 and TRBJ1-1; the D gene is possibly TRBD1 (5 bases). The CDR3 has 14 residues. Germline V lookup: CDR1 SQVTM, CDR2 ANQGSEA. V lost 6 bases to trimming and J lost 1 base, with 15 bases between them. The CDR3 DNA reads as TGCAGCGTCCCGAGAGGGGAGGAGAACACTGAAGCTTTCTTT. This sequence encodes CSVPRGEENTEAFF.

The chain recombines TRBV18 with TRBJ1-5; D call uncertain. Trimming took off 3 bases at V and 2 bases at J, with 11 bases between the two ends. Germline CDR1 reads KGHSH; CDR2 reads LQKENI. This CDR3 region has 15 residues. The CDR3 loop reads CASSPASAGNQPQHF. In DNA, the CDR3 is TGTGCCAGCTCACCGGCGAGTGCGGGCAATCAGCCCCAGCATTTT.

The chain carries TRBV5-1 and TRBJ2-3; TRBD2 matches at 7 bases. This CDR3 contains 15 residues. Germline V gene data show CDR1 as SGHRS and CDR2 as YFSETQ. V dropped 3 bases and J dropped 0; count of bases not matched to a gene: 4. The CDR3 DNA reads TGCGCCAGCAGCTGGGGAGGGGACAGCACAGATACGCAGTATTTT. It specifies CASSWGGDSTDTQYF. The whole variable domain, filled in from reference TRBV5-1 and TRBJ2-3, reads KAGVTQTPRYLIKTRGQQVTLSCSPISGHRSVSWYQQTPGQGLQFLFEYFSETQRNKGNFPGRFSGRQFSNSRSEMNVSTLELGDSALYLCASSWGGDSTDTQYFGPGTRLTVL.

A single count supports this clone. The rearrangement links TRBV3-1 (or the pseudogene TRBV3-2) to TRBJ2-1; 7 nucleotides match TRBD2. Germline values: CDR1 LGHDT, CDR2 YNNKEL (reference sequence). The CDR3 spans 15 residues. Germline trimming cut 4 bases from V and 10 bases from J; bases unmatched to any gene: 13. This CDR3 reads CASSLNTGRREEQFF. The CDR3 nucleotides read TGTGCCAGCAGCCTAAACACAGGAAGGCGGGAGGAGCAGTTCTTC.

The CDR3 spells CASSLGLAGGKNIQYF. CDR3 sequence (DNA): TGTGCCAGCAGCTTAGGACTAGCGGGGGGGAAAAACATTCAGTACTTC. The rearrangement uses TRBV5-4 and TRBJ2-4; 15 bases agree with TRBD2. Looked up from germline, CDR1 is SGHNT and CDR2 is YYREEE (reference sequence). J lost 4 bases, V lost 2 bases, and 1 base had no gene match. The CDR3 is made up of 16 amino acids.

This chain links TRBV19 with TRBJ1-1, with D possibly being TRBD1 (6 bases). Germline V CDR1 and CDR2: LNHDA, SQIVND (reference sequence). The CDR3 loop spans 17 amino acids. The V end lost 8 bases, the J end lost 1 base, and 23 bases lay between the germline ends. The CDR3 region is CASRETGPFSSNTEAFF. The CDR3 DNA sequence: TGTGCCAGTCGGGAGACAGGCCCGTTTAGTTCGAACACTGAAGCTTTCTTT.

The chain links TRBV12-3 or TRBV12-4 to TRBJ2-3; D gene ambiguous. The length of the CDR3 is 13 residues. Between the trimmed V and J ends, which lost 3 bases and 2 bases, there was a span of 6 bases. The CDR3 bases are TGTGCCAGCAGTTTTCTACTCACAGATACGCAGTATTTT. Its translation: CASSFLLTDTQYF.

The rearrangement joins TRBV29-1 to TRBJ1-2; D unclear. Trimming shortened V by 5 bases and J by 4 bases, and 8 bases separated the two germline ends. The CDR3 runs to 11 residues. Germline CDR1 reads SQVTM; CDR2 reads ANQGSEA. CDR3 coding DNA: TGCAGCGTTAAAGGCGGCTATGGCTACACCTTC. Protein product: CSVKGGYGYTF.

The CDR3 is CAWSRSGTGPSYEQYF. The CDR3 bases are TGTGCCTGGAGTAGATCGGGAACAGGGCCTTCCTACGAGCAGTACTTC. This rearrangement joins TRBV30 to TRBJ2-7; possible D gene TRBD1, 6 bases. The CDR3 is 16 residues long. Germline V gene data show CDR1 as GTSNPN and CDR2 as SVGIG (reference sequence). V lost 2 bases and J 1 base, leaving 18 bases between the germline ends.

The chain combines TRBV30 with TRBJ2-1; perhaps TRBD2 as D (6 bases). CDR1 is GTSNPN and CDR2 is SVGIG in the germline V gene (reference sequence). The CDR3 is 12 residues long. Trimming took 3 bases from V and 12 from J, leaving 15 bases between them. The CDR3 sequence: CAWSLGPGRQFF. CDR3 coding DNA: TGTGCCTGGAGCCTAGGGCCCGGGAGGCAGTTCTTC.

This sequence joins TRBV10-1 and TRBJ1-4; TRBD1 is a possible D gene (5 bases). V was pared by 3 bases and J by 6 bases, with 17 bases between. Germline V gene lookup returns CDR1 WNHNN and CDR2 SYGVQD (reference sequence). The CDR3 length is 16 residues. The CDR3 spells CASSDPSRTGHEKLFF. The CDR3, as DNA: TGCGCCAGCAGTGACCCCTCCCGGACGGGACATGAAAAACTGTTTTTT.

The J gene is TRBJ2-7, the V gene TRBV6-5; 11 bases match TRBD2. The CDR3 totals 15 residues. Germline CDR1 reads MNHEY; CDR2 reads SVGAGI. With V trimmed by 4 bases and J by 6 bases, 8 bases remained unmatched. The CDR3 spells CASSSQTSGMGEQYF. The DNA of the CDR3 is TGTGCCAGCAGTTCCCAGACTAGCGGGATGGGCGAGCAGTACTTC.